The sample holds one count of the clone carrying this T cell receptor (beta chain). Its antigen is unknown. This sample stems from a study of neoadjuvant anti-PD-1 for oral cavity cancer. TCRdb's table, derived via immunoSEQ multiplex PCR, lists solely in-frame clones and lacks some. The sample lists about 16,000 clones; under 75% were seen once. The CDR3 is 14 residues long. The ends lost 5 bases at V and 2 bases at J; junction bases unmatched: 3. CDR1 and CDR2 (germline): SNHLY, FYNNEI. General study results and limits: Each response group had just a few patients in TCR analyses.

The chain carries TRBV2 and TRBJ1-5, with TRBD1 matching 7 bases. This TCR came from a person aged 40 to 85 with oral cavity squamous cell carcinoma. The source material was PBMCs, sampled before nivolumab (anti-PD-1) treatment. The CDR3 DNA sequence: TGTGCCAGCAGTCAGGACAGGCGCAATCAGCCCCAGCATTTT. As protein: CASSQDRRNQPQHF. Variable domain in full (rest from reference TRBV2 and TRBJ1-5): EPEVTQTPSHQVTQMGQEVILRCVPISNHLYFYWYRQILGQKVEFLVSFYNNEISEKSEIFDDQFSVERPDGSNFTLKIRSTKLEDSAMYFCASSQDRRNQPQHFGDGTRLSIL.